One TCR beta chain is described in this entry. The antigen is unknown. Here immunoSEQ multiplex PCR was the method, and the copy in TCRdb shows in-frame clones only, minus some. This table holds 30,000 to 40,000 clones, roughly 87% found once. This sample was included in a study of chemoradiotherapy in HPV16-positive cancers. Background on the study: Candidate HPV-specific T-cell clones and common TCR motifs came from functional assays in a couple of HPV16-positive patients.

Study observations and caveats: For HPV16-positive patients, expanding HPV-responsive T cells associated with longer recurrence-free survival. HPV-specific T cells were functionally defined from only two HPV16-positive patients. Non-HPV-specific T cells did not expand in tumors during treatment, whereas candidate HPV-specific clones and E7-related motifs did.

The CDR3 totals 13 residues. The V and J ends lost 1 base and 6 bases respectively, with 10 bases between them. Germline CDR1 reads SGHDN; CDR2 reads FVKESK. V is TRBV14 and J is TRBJ2-7; D unresolved. The starting material was blood, obtained from a patient who underwent chemoradiotherapy. The receptor comes from a human donor with HPV-associated anogenital cancer. The CDR3 loop is CASSQVLVAEQYF. The CDR3 DNA reads as TGTGCCAGCAGCCAAGTTCTCGTTGCCGAGCAGTACTTC.